These 9 T cell receptor beta chains were sequenced from one sample in a study of post-analysis software for immune sequencing data. Study findings and constraints: There were five or six TRBV segments more frequent in patients than controls, and TRBV5-6, TRBV5-1 and TRBV20-1 were among them.

Tagging with unique molecular identifiers was a feature of the TCR beta cDNA libraries. TCRdb redid the calling of the PCR reads with MiXCR, one entry per CDR3 protein. Of hundreds of thousands of distinct CDR3 sequences in the sample, approximately 30% were seen once. Their antigens are not known. Sequencing used blood. The receptors stem from a girl under 18 with multiple sclerosis.

There are a few counts of this clonotype. The chain recombines TRBV14 with TRBJ2-1; TRBD2 might be the D (6 bases). The CDR3 runs 17 residues. CDR1 is SGHDN and CDR2 is FVKESK in the germline V gene. The germline V and J ends were trimmed by 5 bases and 4 bases, with 21 bases remaining between them. CDR3 in DNA: TGTGCCAGCAGCGCCGATTGGGGAGGCGGAGTATACAATGAGCAGTTCTTC. This gives the protein CASSADWGGGVYNEQFF.

This clonotype was seen more than once but under ten times. The rearrangement links TRBV9 to TRBJ2-1; a weak D match, TRBD2 (5 bases). CDR1 and CDR2 from the germline V gene are SGDLS and YYNGEE. The CDR3 runs to 13 residues. The V end was cut by 4 bases, the J end by 5 bases, with 10 bases between. The CDR3 nucleotides are TGTGCCAGCAGCCCCCGGGGAAACAATGAGCAGTTCTTC. Translated, it gives CASSPRGNNEQFF.

This clonotype has just a few counts. The rearrangement joins TRBV28 to TRBJ2-3, with 9 positions matching TRBD2. Looked up from germline, CDR1 is MDHEN and CDR2 is SYDVKM. This CDR3 region has 16 residues. V lost 2 bases and J lost 5; bases outside the gene matches: 8. The CDR3 is CASSLQLAGSIDTQYF. In nucleotides, the CDR3 is TGTGCCAGCAGTTTACAGCTAGCGGGATCGATAGATACGCAGTATTTT. The whole variable domain, remainder taken from reference TRBV28 and TRBJ2-3, is DVKVTQSSRYLVKRTGEKVFLECVQDMDHENMFWYRQDPGLGLRLIYFSYDVKMKEKGDIPEGYSVSREKKERFSLILESASTNQTSMYLCASSLQLAGSIDTQYFGPGTRLTVL.

This clonotype was seen more than once but under ten times. The rearrangement links TRBV15 to TRBJ2-5; D ambiguous. From germline, CDR1 is LNHNV and CDR2 YYDKDF (reference sequence). Trimming stripped 0 bases from V and 4 bases from J, with 12 bases between. The CDR3 consists of 15 residues. CDR3 nucleotide sequence: TGTGCCACCAGCAGAGATTCCAGCCTAGGAGAGACCCAGTACTTC. It encodes CATSRDSSLGETQYF. The whole variable domain, filled in from reference TRBV15 and TRBJ2-5, reads DAMVIQNPRYQVTQFGKPVTLSCSQTLNHNVMYWYQQKSSQAPKLLFHYYDKDFNNEADTPDNFQSRRPNTSFCFLDIRSPGLGDTAMYLCATSRDSSLGETQYFGPGTRLLVL.

This clonotype has just a few counts. The gene calls are TRBV7-9 and TRBJ2-7; possibly TRBD1 or TRBD2 for D (5 bases each). CDR3 length: 15 residues. The V and J ends lost 5 bases and 0 bases respectively, with 14 bases between them. CDR1 is SEHNR, CDR2 FQNEAQ, per germline (reference sequence). This CDR3 reads CASSTPRDGSYEQYF. CDR3 coding DNA: TGTGCCAGCAGCACCCCCCGGGACGGCTCCTACGAGCAGTACTTC.

V and J are TRBV6-5 and TRBJ1-4; no reliable D call. The CDR3 contains 15 residues. V dropped 5 bases and J dropped 6 bases, with 16 bases sitting between them. Germline values: CDR1 MNHEY, CDR2 SVGAGI. The DNA for the CDR3 is TGTGCCAGCAGTCACTTTTTCGGAGGCGATGAAAAACTGTTTTTT. Its translation: CASSHFFGGDEKLFF.

This clonotype was counted only a few times. The rearrangement joins TRBV9 to TRBJ2-1; the D call may be TRBD1 or TRBD2 (5 bases each). The V gene's germline CDR1 is SGDLS and CDR2 YYNGEE. The length of the CDR3 is 12 residues. Trimming left V 3 bases short and J 7 bases short, with 8 bases between. CDR3 sequence (DNA): TGTGCCAGCAGCGCTTGGGGGAATGAGCAGTTCTTC. Translated, it gives CASSAWGNEQFF.

There are a few counts of this clonotype. This chain uses TRBV28 with TRBJ2-3; 9 bases agree with TRBD2. The germline CDR1 and CDR2 sequences are MDHEN and SYDVKM. V was clipped by 4 bases and J by 0 bases; unmatched bases: 5. This CDR3 spans 16 amino acids. Written as DNA, the CDR3 is TGTGCCAGCAGTTCGATAGCGGGAGTGAGCACAGATACGCAGTATTTT. This gives the protein CASSSIAGVSTDTQYF.

As to this clonotype: A read error may produce the germline difference seen at one junction end. This CDR3 is CAGSQWTGMPEAFF. The DNA of the CDR3 is TGCGCCGGCAGCCAATGGACAGGGATGCCTGAAGCTTTCTTT. The chain has TRBV4-3 and TRBJ1-1; 8 positions match TRBD1. The germline gives CDR1 LGHNA, CDR2 YSLEER. This CDR3 is built from 14 residues.